This T cell receptor (beta chain) was retrieved from a study of PD-L1 blockade in urothelial cancer. Study-wide context: The patients' atezolizumab therapy, 1,200 mg intravenously every 3 weeks, started in about 2014. At 3 weeks (second dose) and 6 weeks after starting treatment, blood was analyzed.

This CDR3 comprises 15 residues. V shed 2 bases and J shed 3 bases, with 14 bases lying between them. From germline, CDR1 is LNHNV and CDR2 YYDKDF (reference sequence). Only in-frame clones appear in the TCRdb table, and some are missing; sequencing was by immunoSEQ multiplex PCR. The repertoire holds more than 35,000 clones, with roughly four fifths as singletons. The source material was PBMCs, sampled around atezolizumab (anti-PD-L1) treatment. The rearrangement links TRBV15 to TRBJ2-7, with D tentatively TRBD2 (6 bases). The sequence came from a man aged 70 or older with urothelial cancer. The DNA of the CDR3 is TGTGCCACCAGCAGACAGGGAGGAAGAGGCTACGAGCAGTACTTC. Protein product: CATSRQGGRGYEQYF.